Detailed here is one T cell receptor beta chain. Trimming removed 8 bases at V and 2 bases at J, with 12 bases between. The germline V gene has CDR1 SEHNR and CDR2 FQNEAQ (reference sequence). This CDR3 has 13 residues. The record originates from a study of blood T cell repertoires in COVID-19. Study as a whole: COVID-19 samples, acute and convalescent, were from the United States, Italy and Spain. Sample material is recorded as cDNA or gDNA derived from T cells, B-cell-depleted T cells, or PBMCs.

Original processing notes: Nucleated cell number was recorded as an estimate derived from reference gene primer amplification. Libraries were prepared by immunoSEQ multiplex PCR; TCRdb keeps only in-frame clonotypes and omits some of them. Clonal size and the V and J genes are those of that table, whereas D and trimming came from the DNA. The table records around 220,000 clones, about 80% of them present only once. Input material: peripheral blood. The TCR originated in a woman older than 75 with active or convalescent COVID-19. This chain joins TRBV7-9 and TRBJ1-2; weak D call: TRBD1 (6 bases). The chain's CDR3 is CASSKDSNYGYTF. DNA of the CDR3: TGTGCCAGCTCAAAGGACAGCAACTATGGCTACACCTTC.